This passage covers 28 T cell receptor beta chains from one sample sequenced in a study of shared clonotypes between healthy human individuals. The table came from immunoSEQ multiplex PCR; TCRdb's copy has only in-frame clones and leaves some out. This table holds roughly 720,000 clones, roughly 87% found once. Sequencing was done on a sample of memory CD8+ T cells from PBMCs. Subset meaning: CD45RO+ cells pooled with CCR7-negative TemRA cells. The receptor source for this set is a man aged 18-30 years in good health. Some clones in this sample may be carry-over from other donors' samples.

The V gene is TRBV5-1, the J gene TRBJ1-1, with D unresolved. The germline CDR1 and CDR2 sequences are SGHRS and YFSETQ. This CDR3 region has 15 residues. V was pared by 1 base and J by 0 bases, with 10 bases between. CDR3 nucleotides: TGCGCCAGCAGCTTGTATCCAGCTTTGAACACTGAAGCTTTCTTT. Protein: CASSLYPALNTEAFF. Together with reference TRBV5-1 and TRBJ1-1, the CDR3 gives the full variable domain: KAGVTQTPRYLIKTRGQQVTLSCSPISGHRSVSWYQQTPGQGLQFLFEYFSETQRNKGNFPGRFSGRQFSNSRSEMNVSTLELGDSALYLCASSLYPALNTEAFFGQGTRLTVV.

This clone was found many times. The genes are TRBV28 and TRBJ1-4; D call uncertain. Germline V lookup: CDR1 MDHEN, CDR2 SYDVKM. V was shortened by 6 bases and J by 1 base, with 6 bases between the two germline ends. This CDR3 region has 13 residues. CDR3 amino acids: CASSPETNEKLFF. For the CDR3, the DNA is TGTGCCAGCAGCCCTGAAACTAATGAAAAACTGTTTTTT.

The rearrangement uses TRBV5-1 and TRBJ1-5, with D tentatively TRBD1 (6 bases). The germline gives CDR1 SGHRS, CDR2 YFSETQ. CDR3 size: 15 residues. V shed 0 bases and J shed 6 bases, with 13 bases lying between them. This CDR3 is CASSLDGGQGQPQHF. For the CDR3, the DNA is TGCGCCAGCAGCTTGGATGGGGGACAAGGTCAGCCCCAGCATTTT.

This chain uses TRBV9 with TRBJ2-7; TRBD1 matches at 9 bases. This CDR3 region has 15 residues. V shed 0 bases and J 5 bases; nucleotides not matched to a gene: 6. CDR1 SGDLS and CDR2 YYNGEE come from the germline V gene. The CDR3: CASSVGTGTGNEQYF. The CDR3 region has the DNA TGTGCCAGCAGCGTAGGGACCGGGACAGGGAACGAGCAGTACTTC. The full variable domain, with the rest looked up from reference TRBV9 and TRBJ2-7, is DSGVTQTPKHLITATGQRVTLRCSPRSGDLSVYWYQQSLDQGLQFLIQYYNGEERAKGNILERFSAQQFPDLHSELNLSSLELGDSALYFCASSVGTGTGNEQYFGPGTRLTVT.

V is TRBV6-6 and J is TRBJ2-1; 7 bases agree with TRBD2. The trim removed 2 bases at V and 6 bases at J, leaving 4 bases unmatched. CDR3 length equals 14 residues. Germline CDR1 and CDR2: MNHNY and SVGAGI (reference sequence). The CDR3 sequence is CASSYALAVNEQFF. In nucleotides, the CDR3 is TGTGCCAGCAGTTACGCGCTAGCGGTCAATGAGCAGTTCTTC.

Points on this clone: In the same sample, other DNA sequences code for this CDR3. The chain uses TRBV9 and TRBJ1-1, with D hard to call. V was pared by 0 bases and J by 5 bases, with 8 bases between. The CDR3 sequence is 13 residues long. Germline V CDR1 and CDR2: SGDLS, YYNGEE. In DNA, the CDR3 is TGTGCCAGCAGCGTAGGAGGGAAGACTGAAGCTTTCTTT. Amino acids: CASSVGGKTEAFF.

This chain links TRBV2 with TRBJ2-7; TRBD1 might be the D (5 bases). V shed 6 bases and J shed 4 bases, with 13 bases lying between them. The CDR3 spans 13 residues. Germline V gene sequence: CDR1 SNHLY, CDR2 FYNNEI. The CDR3 bases are TGTGCCAGCAGGGGGCCCCCAGGGTACGAGCAGTACTTC. This sequence encodes CASRGPPGYEQYF.

The gene calls are TRBV28 and TRBJ2-5; D not resolved. The J call may be in error: the DNA end matches TRBJ2-7 better. The CDR3 is 13 amino acids. From germline, CDR1 is MDHEN and CDR2 SYDVKM. The CDR3 coding sequence is TGTGCCAGCAGTTTGCTAGGCAATGACGAGCAGTACTTC. Amino acid sequence: CASSLLGNDEQYF.

The V gene is TRBV19, the J gene TRBJ2-1; no definite D call. V was clipped by 3 bases and J by 0 bases, with 9 bases between them. The CDR3 is 15 residues long. Germline values: CDR1 LNHDA, CDR2 SQIVND (reference sequence). The CDR3 spells CASSIVLLSYNEQFF. CDR3 DNA sequence: TGTGCCAGTAGTATTGTGCTCCTCTCCTACAATGAGCAGTTCTTC.

Concerning this clone itself: The same CDR3 arises from other DNA sequences in this sample as well. The chain joins TRBV9 to TRBJ2-7; 7 nucleotides agree with TRBD2. The CDR3 length is 15 residues. The germline CDR1 and CDR2 sequences are SGDLS and YYNGEE. Trimming at V came to 0 bases and at J to 1 base, leaving 4 bases not matched to a gene. The CDR3 sequence is CASSVAVSGSYEQYF. DNA for the CDR3: TGTGCCAGCAGCGTAGCCGTTAGCGGGTCCTACGAGCAGTACTTC.

The chain joins TRBV7-9 to TRBJ1-1; D is unclear. CDR1 and CDR2 from the germline V gene are SEHNR and FQNEAQ (reference sequence). The CDR3 runs 13 residues. V lost 1 base and J lost 4, with 7 bases in between. The CDR3 DNA follows: TGTGCCAGCAGCTTAGAGGTGGGCACTGAAGCTTTCTTT. This sequence encodes CASSLEVGTEAFF.

The J gene is TRBJ2-2, the V gene TRBV9; D gene unclear. Trimming removed 4 bases from V and 1 base from J, with 5 bases in between. There are 13 residues in the CDR3. Germline V gene lookup returns CDR1 SGDLS and CDR2 YYNGEE. The CDR3 protein is CASSFLNTGELFF. The CDR3 nucleotides read TGTGCCAGCAGCTTCTTGAACACCGGGGAGCTGTTTTTT. The entire variable domain, with the rest obtained from reference TRBV9 and TRBJ2-2, is as follows: DSGVTQTPKHLITATGQRVTLRCSPRSGDLSVYWYQQSLDQGLQFLIQYYNGEERAKGNILERFSAQQFPDLHSELNLSSLELGDSALYFCASSFLNTGELFFGEGSRLTVL.

The gene calls are TRBV7-6 and TRBJ2-7, with D tentatively TRBD2 (6 bases). The V gene lost 8 bases and the J gene lost 1 base, with 15 bases spanning the gap. Germline-derived CDR1 and CDR2 are SGHVS and FNYEAQ. The CDR3 runs 14 residues. The CDR3 DNA sequence: TGTGCCAGCGGCCGGGAGCTTGGGTCCTACGAGCAGTACTTC. This translates into CASGRELGSYEQYF.

V gene TRBV4-2 combines with J gene TRBJ2-7, with a tentative D call TRBD2 (6 bases). Per the germline V gene, CDR1 is LGHNA and CDR2 is YNFKEQ. The CDR3 consists of 15 residues. V gave up 6 bases and J gave up 4 bases, with 19 bases separating them. CDR3 bases: TGTGCCAGCAGGCTCTCGGGGACTGGAATTTACGAGCAGTACTTC. This codes for CASRLSGTGIYEQYF.

V is TRBV27 and J is TRBJ2-6; no clear D gene. The CDR3 consists of 18 residues. V was clipped by 5 bases and J by 4 bases, with 21 bases between them. CDR1 is MNHEY and CDR2 is SMNVEV in the germline V gene (reference sequence). The CDR3 here is CASSPLPVYHGGANVLTF. Here the CDR3 DNA reads TGTGCCAGCAGTCCCCTTCCCGTATACCACGGAGGGGCCAACGTCCTGACTTTC.

As for this clone: Other DNA sequences in the same sample also yield this CDR3. The chain is built from TRBV28 and TRBJ2-7, with D possibly matching TRBD1 (6 bases). Trimming removed 6 bases from V and 4 bases from J, with 10 bases in between. From germline, CDR1 is MDHEN and CDR2 SYDVKM. CDR3 length: 12 amino acids. CDR3 protein: CASSPRGYEQYF. The CDR3 region has the DNA TGTGCCAGCAGCCCTAGGGGGTACGAGCAGTACTTC.

The rearrangement joins TRBV28 to TRBJ1-4, with a possible D match to TRBD1 (6 bases). Germline V gene data show CDR1 as MDHEN and CDR2 as SYDVKM. The ends were cut back, 6 bases at V and 4 bases at J, with 15 bases in the middle. This CDR3 is built from 15 residues. The CDR3 coding sequence is TGTGCCAGCAGGGAGGACGACAGGATTAATGAAAAACTGTTTTTT. Its protein is CASREDDRINEKLFF.

The chain uses TRBV5-4 and TRBJ2-2, with TRBD1 matching over 8 bases. The CDR3 has 15 amino acids. J was trimmed by 4 bases and V by 4 bases; bases with no gene match: 6. CDR1 is SGHNT and CDR2 is YYREEE in the germline V gene (reference sequence). The CDR3 loop reads CASSPRDRFTGELFF. The CDR3 region has the DNA TGTGCCAGCAGCCCGCGGGACAGGTTCACCGGGGAGCTGTTTTTT.

The rearrangement uses TRBV6-1 and TRBJ2-3, with no clear D. CDR1 is MNHNS and CDR2 is SASEGT in the germline V gene. The CDR3 covers 13 residues. Trimming shortened V by 7 bases and J by 0 bases, and 8 bases separated the two germline ends. Here the CDR3 reads CASKRRSTDTQYF. CDR3 coding DNA: TGTGCCAGCAAGAGGCGGAGCACAGATACGCAGTATTTT.

This CDR3 is CSARGPYNEQFF. The CDR3 bases are TGCAGCGCCCGGGGCCCCTACAATGAGCAGTTCTTC. The rearrangement uses TRBV29-1 and TRBJ2-1; D assignment may be TRBD1 or TRBD2 (5 bases each). This CDR3 has 12 residues. V lost 7 bases to trimming and J lost 2 bases, with 9 bases between them. CDR1 is SQVTM and CDR2 is ANQGSEA in the germline V gene.

This chain uses TRBV28 with TRBJ2-3; 12 bases map to TRBD2. This CDR3 is built from 21 residues. Germline CDR1 MDHEN, CDR2 SYDVKM. V was clipped by 5 bases and J by 1 base; unmatched bases: 19. The CDR3 region is CASSPTLPGLAGGRGTDTQYF. CDR3 DNA sequence: TGTGCCAGCAGTCCGACGCTCCCCGGGCTAGCGGGGGGGAGGGGCACAGATACGCAGTATTTT.

This chain uses TRBV11-2 with TRBJ1-2; maybe TRBD1 (6 bases). CDR1 SGHAT and CDR2 FQNNGV come from the germline V gene. The CDR3 has 14 amino acids. V gave up 5 bases and J gave up 8 bases, with 18 bases separating them. In DNA, the CDR3 is TGTGCCAGCAGCCCCTTAGGACAGAGCGGGGGCTACACCTTC. This codes for CASSPLGQSGGYTF.

The chain joins TRBV19 to TRBJ1-1, with D possibly TRBD1 on 5 matching bases. The CDR3 runs 12 residues. V was clipped by 3 bases and J by 11 bases, with 13 bases between them. CDR1 LNHDA and CDR2 SQIVND come from the germline V gene (reference sequence). Written as DNA, the CDR3 is TGTGCCAGTAGTATTTGGGGGATGGAGGCTTTCTTT. Protein sequence: CASSIWGMEAFF.

The chain has TRBV5-1 and TRBJ2-7; 7 bases agree with TRBD1. The CDR3 has 14 amino acids. CDR1 and CDR2 (germline): SGHRS, YFSETQ. V dropped 4 bases and J dropped 2; count of bases not matched to a gene: 6. DNA for the CDR3: TGCGCCAGCAGCATTATCACAGGGGCCTACGAGCAGTACTTC. It specifies CASSIITGAYEQYF.

J is TRBJ1-1 and V is TRBV4-3; TRBD1 might be the D (5 bases). CDR1 is LGHNA and CDR2 is YSLEER in the germline V gene. This CDR3 is 15 amino acids long. V lost 4 bases and J lost 6, with 18 bases in between. The CDR3 is CASSRGAEGVAEAFF. The CDR3 DNA follows: TGCGCCAGCAGCCGGGGCGCCGAAGGAGTAGCTGAAGCTTTCTTT.

A remark on this clone: One end of the junction does not line up with germline, which may come from a read error. This rearrangement joins TRBV5-6 to TRBJ1-1, with 8 bases lining up with TRBD1. The CDR3 consists of 14 residues. Germline V lookup: CDR1 SGHDT, CDR2 YYEEEE. CDR3 sequence (DNA): TGTGCCAGCAGCTTGGGACAGGGGAACCCTGAAGCTTTCTTT. It is translated as CASSLGQGNPEAFF.

This chain connects TRBV19 to TRBJ2-1; D is possibly TRBD1 (6 bases). This CDR3 region has 18 residues. Germline V lookup: CDR1 LNHDA, CDR2 SQIVND (reference sequence). Between the trimmed V and J ends, which lost 3 bases and 0 bases, there was a span of 18 bases. The CDR3 sequence is CASSMGAVGLGSYNEQFF. The CDR3 DNA reads TGTGCCAGTAGTATGGGGGCGGTGGGGCTGGGCTCCTACAATGAGCAGTTCTTC.

This clone was observed a few times. The genes are TRBV27 and TRBJ2-7; a weak D match, TRBD1 (8 bases). V lost 3 bases to trimming and J lost 2 bases, with 14 bases between them. Germline values: CDR1 MNHEY, CDR2 SMNVEV (reference sequence). The CDR3 extends over 15 amino acids. CDR3 protein: CASSLSGTGPYEQYF. Here the CDR3 DNA reads TGTGCCAGCAGTTTGAGCGGGACAGGACCCTACGAGCAGTACTTC.